These T cell receptor beta chains were read from a single sample in a study of cytomegalovirus exposure and HLA in healthy donors. Assay: immunoSEQ multiplex PCR; the TCRdb copy retains only in-frame clones and omits some. This sample has about 240,000 clones, with roughly 80% found just once. Sequencing was done on a sample of PBMCs. All receptors derive from a middle-aged woman in good health and CMV-seropositive. CDR3s include the opening cysteine and the closing phenylalanine or tryptophan. The D gene is left open where the match is weak. A clone size is listed for some rows: how often the clone was seen (once, few, many), or a class if it is expanded.

clone_size d_call j_call v_call cdr3_nt cdr3_aa
- - TRBJ2-3 TRBV7-8 TGTGCCAGCAGCCCCACAGGAAGGAGGGCCCAGGGAGATACGCAGTATTTT CASSPTGRRAQGDTQYF
- - TRBJ1-2 TRBV25-1 TGTGCCAGCAGTGACGCCGACAGCTATGGCTACACCTTC CASSDADSYGYTF
- TRBD1 TRBJ1-3 TRBV9 TGTGCCAGCAGCTCACGAACCGGGACAGTCGGAAACACCATATATTTT CASSSRTGTVGNTIYF
- - TRBJ2-3 TRBV5-1 TGCGCCAGCAGCTTAAGTGGGAGAGATACGCAGTATTTT CASSLSGRDTQYF
- - TRBJ1-1 TRBV23-1 TGCGCCAGCAGTCATTTTCTCCCCCCGAACACTGAAGCTTTCTTT CASSHFLPPNTEAFF
- TRBD2 TRBJ2-3 TRBV19 TGTGCCAGTAGTACCCCGAGCGGGAACAGAGATACGCAGTATTTT CASSTPSGNRDTQYF
- TRBD1 TRBJ1-2 TRBV30 TGTGCCTGGAGTGTCTATTTCGGGACAGGGTCCAGTGGCTACACCTTC CAWSVYFGTGSSGYTF
- - TRBJ2-7 TRBV5-1 TGCGCCAGCAGCTTATATGACAGCTCCTACGAGCAGTACTTC CASSLYDSSYEQYF
- - TRBJ2-7 TRBV13 TGTGCCAGCAGCTCCGCAGGATTACCCACCTACGAGCAGTACTTC CASSSAGLPTYEQYF
- TRBD1 TRBJ1-3 TRBV7-8 TGTGCCAGCAGCTACCGGGACAGGGGTCTTGCTGGAAACACCATATATTTT CASSYRDRGLAGNTIYF
- TRBD1 TRBJ1-2 TRBV7-8 TGTGCCAGCAGACCCCAACCGGGACAGGGGAGCGATGGCTACACCTTC CASRPQPGQGSDGYTF
few - TRBJ2-5 TRBV2 TGTGCCAGCAGTGAAATCCCGGGGGAGACCCAGTACTTC CASSEIPGETQYF
- - TRBJ2-7 TRBV5-6 TGTGCCAGCAGCTATCAGGGGTTCTCCCTCTCCTACGAGCAGTACTTC CASSYQGFSLSYEQYF
- TRBD1 TRBJ1-5 TRBV19 TGTGCCAGTAGTACGAAGGGGGCCCGAGGCCCCAATCAGCCCCAGCATTTT CASSTKGARGPNQPQHF
- TRBD2 TRBJ2-3 TRBV7-8 TGTGCCAGCAGCTTCAGCGGGGGGCCTTCAGATACGCAGTATTTT CASSFSGGPSDTQYF
- - TRBJ1-5 TRBV18 TGTGCCAGCTCACAGGTGAGCGGGGAGCCCCAGCATTTT CASSQVSGEPQHF
- TRBD2 TRBJ2-3 TRBV6-5 TGTGCCAGCAGCACTGGACTAGCGGCCACAGATACGCAGTATTTT CASSTGLAATDTQYF
- TRBD1 TRBJ1-4 TRBV10-3 TGTGCCAGCAGACAGGGGGCTAATGAAAAACTGTTTTTT CASRQGANEKLFF
- TRBD1 TRBJ1-1 TRBV7-2 TGTGCCAGCAGCTCCTTGGGACAGGGGAACACTGAAGCTTTCTTT CASSSLGQGNTEAFF
- TRBD2 TRBJ2-5 TRBV5-1 TGCGCCAGCAGCCCTTTGGGACTAGCGGGACGGGAGACCCAGTACTTC CASSPLGLAGRETQYF
- TRBD1 TRBJ2-5 TRBV5-1 TGCGCCAGCTCGACAGGGGTCGTCCAAGAGACCCAGTACTTC CASSTGVVQETQYF
- TRBD1 TRBJ2-7 TRBV27 TGTGCCAGCAGTTTAAGGGGGCGCGAGCAGTACTTC CASSLRGREQYF
- TRBD1 TRBJ1-1 TRBV2 TGTGCCAGCACACGAGACAGGGGTGAGACTGAAGCTTTCTTT CASTRDRGETEAFF
- - TRBJ1-3 TRBV4-3 TGCGCCAGCAGCCAAAACATACGGACAGCTGGAAACACCATATATTTT CASSQNIRTAGNTIYF
- - TRBJ2-7 TRBV7-2 TGTGCCAGCAGCTTAGACAGGAGCTACGAGCAGTACTTC CASSLDRSYEQYF
- - TRBJ2-3 TRBV18 TGTGCCAGCTCACCTCCGTTCACATCAGATACGCAGTATTTT CASSPPFTSDTQYF
- - TRBJ2-1 TRBV20-1 TGCAGTGCTAAACTAGTGAATGAGCAGTTCTTC CSAKLVNEQFF
- TRBD1 TRBJ1-1 TRBV7-2 TGTGCCAGCAGCTTAGTCGGGACAGGGACCACTGAAGCTTTCTTT CASSLVGTGTTEAFF
- TRBD1 TRBJ1-2 TRBV6-5 TGTGCCAGCACTTATCAATCAGGGGGCTATGGCTACACCTTC CASTYQSGGYGYTF
- TRBD2 TRBJ2-3 TRBV6-5 TGTGCCAGCAGTTACTCACTAGCGGGGACAGATACGCAGTATTTT CASSYSLAGTDTQYF
- - TRBJ2-1 TRBV10-1 TGCGCCAGCAGTGAGTCTCTCGGGAGAGGTGGTGAGCAGTTCTTC CASSESLGRGGEQFF
- TRBD2 TRBJ2-3 TRBV7-2 TGTGCCAGCAGCTTTGCTAGCGGATACACAGATACGCAGTATTTT CASSFASGYTDTQYF
few TRBD1 TRBJ1-2 TRBV27 TGTGCCAGCAATAGGGGGGACAGAAACTATGGCTACACCTTC CASNRGDRNYGYTF
- TRBD1 TRBJ1-5 TRBV6-5 TGTGCCAGCAGTTACTCCGGGACAGGGTCCAATCAGCCCCAGCATTTT CASSYSGTGSNQPQHF
many - TRBJ2-3 TRBV11-2 TGTGCCAGCAGCCGGTATACAGATACGCAGTATTTT CASSRYTDTQYF
- - TRBJ2-7 TRBV4-3 TGCGCCAGCAGCCAAGATAGAAGGGGCTACGAGCAGTACTTC CASSQDRRGYEQYF
- - TRBJ2-5 TRBV2 TGTGCCAGCCGACCTAGTGGGCAAGAGACCCAGTACTTC CASRPSGQETQYF
few - TRBJ2-5 TRBV2 TGTGCCAGCAACCCGGGTGGTGGGGAGACCCAGTACTTC CASNPGGGETQYF
- TRBD1 TRBJ1-2 TRBV5-8 TGTGCCAGCAGCTTGGGACAGGGGGCTTGGTATGGCTACACCTTC CASSLGQGAWYGYTF
- TRBD1 TRBJ2-7 TRBV2 TGTGCCAGCAGTGAAGGCTCCGAGGAGGACAGGGGTTTAGGGCAGTACTTC CASSEGSEEDRGLGQYF
- - TRBJ1-2 TRBV6-1 TGTGCCAGCAGTGGAGGCCGATCCGCTAACTATGGCTACACCTTC CASSGGRSANYGYTF
- TRBD2 TRBJ2-1 TRBV6-6 TGTGCCAGCAGTCGGGGGGTAGCGTCCTACAATGAGCAGTTCTTC CASSRGVASYNEQFF
- TRBD2 TRBJ2-7 TRBV27 TGTGCCAGCAGTCGGTCCCTTCCGGGACTAGGCTACGAGCAGTACTTC CASSRSLPGLGYEQYF
- - TRBJ2-7 TRBV16 TGTGCCAGCAGCCAATTTGACACTTCCTACGAGCAGTACTTC CASSQFDTSYEQYF
- TRBD1 TRBJ1-6 TRBV13 TGTGCCAGCAGCCCTAGCCGCTCGACAGGGAGAAAGAATTCACCCCTCCACTTT CASSPSRSTGRKNSPLHF
- TRBD2 TRBJ2-1 TRBV4-2 TGTGCCAGCAGCCAAGAGCGGGGGAGGGGTGGGGAGCAGTTCTTC CASSQERGRGGEQFF
few TRBD2 TRBJ2-3 TRBV9 TGTGCCAGCAGCGCCCAAGGAGCGGGGGTTGCAGATACGCAGTATTTT CASSAQGAGVADTQYF
- - TRBJ2-5 TRBV21-1 TGTGCCAGCAGCAAAGCCGGAATCGACAGGGGGATTAGGTCGGAGACCCAGTACTTC CASSKAGIDRGIRSETQYF
- - TRBJ1-2 TRBV25-1 TGTGCCAGCCGAGCAGGGTTATCTGGCTACACCTTC CASRAGLSGYTF
once TRBD2 TRBJ2-7 TRBV6-5 TGTGCCAGCAGTTATACTAGCGGGAGTTACGAGCAGTACTTC CASSYTSGSYEQYF
- - TRBJ1-1 TRBV11-2 TGTGCCAGCAGCTTAGATCTAGATAGAAAAGCTTTCTTT CASSLDLDRKAFF
- TRBD1 TRBJ2-7 TRBV5-4 TGTGCCAGCAGCTTGGTGGGACAGCCGTACGAGCAGTACTTC CASSLVGQPYEQYF
few - TRBJ2-7 TRBV6-1 TGTGCCAGCATCAAAAGTGGGAGTCCCGCCTACGAGCAGTACTTC CASIKSGSPAYEQYF
- - TRBJ1-5 TRBV18 TGTGCCAGCTCACAAACGACTACCAGCAGGTACAATCAGCCCCAGCATTTT CASSQTTTSRYNQPQHF
- TRBD1 TRBJ2-1 TRBV9 TGTGCCAGCAGCGTAGAGTGGACAGGGCCATACAATGAGCAGTTCTTC CASSVEWTGPYNEQFF